The 29 T cell receptor beta chains listed next were all sequenced from one sample in a study of CD8 T cells in Susac syndrome. Reverse transcription of roughly 0.5 to 1 ug RNA was carried out with random hexamers. TCRdb re-derived calls from the immunoSEQ multiplex PCR reads in MiXCR, one entry per CDR3 protein. Here the sample spans 84,000 or so distinct CDR3 sequences, roughly 95% being singletons. Material: CD8+ T cells from PBMCs. These receptors were collected from a human donor with Susac syndrome.

The chain is built from TRBV5-1 and TRBJ1-5; tentative D call: TRBD1 (6 bases). Germline CDR1 and CDR2: SGHRS and YFSETQ. Trimming took 4 bases from V and 4 from J, leaving 15 bases between them. The CDR3 is made up of 15 amino acids. CDR3 sequence (DNA): TGCGCCAGCAGCCTGGGGGGGGCACCTAATCAGCCCCAGCATTTT. It yields the protein CASSLGGAPNQPQHF.

The genes are TRBV19 and TRBJ1-5; D gene uncertain. The V end lost 0 bases, the J end lost 3 bases, and 0 bases lay between the germline ends. Germline values: CDR1 LNHDA, CDR2 SQIVND (reference sequence). The CDR3 spans 12 residues. This CDR3 reads CASSIDNQPQHF. DNA of the CDR3: TGTGCCAGTAGTATAGACAATCAGCCCCAGCATTTT. The full variable domain, rest sourced from reference TRBV19 and TRBJ1-5, is DGGITQSPKYLFRKEGQNVTLSCEQNLNHDAMYWYRQDPGQGLRLIYYSQIVNDFQKGDIAEGYSVSREKKESFPLTVTSAQKNPTAFYLCASSIDNQPQHFGDGTRLSIL.

The CDR3 sequence is CASSPTGGPQHF. In DNA form, the CDR3 reads TGTGCCAGCTCGCCGACAGGTGGGCCCCAGCATTTT. The chain links TRBV18 to TRBJ1-5, with a tentative D call TRBD1 (6 bases). The CDR3 consists of 12 residues. Germline V gives CDR1 KGHSH, CDR2 LQKENI. The V end lost 6 bases, the J end lost 9 bases, and 12 bases lay between the germline ends.

This chain uses TRBV25-1 with TRBJ1-1; no reliable D call. Germline loops: CDR1 MGHDK, CDR2 SYGVNS. Trimming left V 7 bases short and J 4 bases short, with 10 bases between. The CDR3 is made up of 12 amino acids. The CDR3 nucleotides read TGTGCCAGCAAGCTGGGGAGCACTGAAGCTTTCTTT. Translation: CASKLGSTEAFF.

The chain combines TRBV9 with TRBJ1-2, with D perhaps TRBD1 (5 bases). CDR1 and CDR2 (germline): SGDLS, YYNGEE. Trimming removed 4 bases from V and 7 bases from J, with 14 bases in between. The CDR3 has 13 amino acids. The CDR3 nucleotides read TGTGCCAGCAGCCCGGGGGGTGGATTTGGCTACACCTTC. Encoded protein: CASSPGGGFGYTF.

V gene TRBV28 combines with J gene TRBJ2-1; D is perhaps TRBD2 (5 bases). The CDR3 loop spans 16 amino acids. The V gene's germline CDR1 is MDHEN and CDR2 SYDVKM. Trimming shortened V by 3 bases and J by 6 bases, and 18 bases separated the two germline ends. CDR3 DNA: TGTGCCAGCAGTTTCCTGGACGGGGTGGTAGCCAATGAGCAGTTCTTC. Its translation: CASSFLDGVVANEQFF. Full variable domain (rest looked up from reference TRBV28 and TRBJ2-1): DVKVTQSSRYLVKRTGEKVFLECVQDMDHENMFWYRQDPGLGLRLIYFSYDVKMKEKGDIPEGYSVSREKKERFSLILESASTNQTSMYLCASSFLDGVVANEQFFGPGTRLTVL.

The rearrangement links TRBV29-1 to TRBJ1-1, with no clear D. The V gene's germline CDR1 is SQVTM and CDR2 ANQGSEA. V shed 1 base and J shed 10 bases, with 10 bases lying between them. The CDR3 is 11 residues long. In DNA, the CDR3 is TGCAGCGTTGAAGGTAGATTGGGAGCTTTCTTT. Translated, it gives CSVEGRLGAFF.

The rearrangement uses TRBV7-9 and TRBJ2-5; 9 bases are a match to TRBD2. J was trimmed by 5 bases and V by 4 bases; bases with no gene match: 8. The CDR3 is made up of 15 amino acids. Germline lookup yields CDR1 SEHNR and CDR2 FQNEAQ (reference sequence). The DNA for the CDR3 is TGTGCCAGCAGCTCGGGACTAGCCAAGGAGGAGACCCAGTACTTC. Protein product: CASSSGLAKEETQYF.

The chain uses TRBV5-1 and TRBJ1-1; 7 positions agree with TRBD1. After removal of 0 bases from V and 1 base from J, the junction contained 9 bases not matched to a gene. Germline assignment: CDR1 SGHRS and CDR2 YFSETQ. This CDR3 region has 17 residues. CDR3: CASSLAKGAGGNTEAFF. CDR3 nucleotides: TGCGCCAGCAGCTTGGCCAAAGGAGCAGGGGGGAACACTGAAGCTTTCTTT.

The CDR3 spells CASSQDRTSGGRYTGELFF. DNA of the CDR3: TGTGCCAGCAGCCAAGACCGGACTAGCGGGGGGAGGTACACCGGGGAGCTGTTTTTT. V gene TRBV3-1 combines with J gene TRBJ2-2, with TRBD2 matching 14 bases. Germline CDR1 is LGHDT and CDR2 is YNNKEL (reference sequence). V gave up 0 bases and J gave up 3 bases; unmatched junction bases: 6. This CDR3 is built from 19 residues.

The V gene is TRBV29-1, the J gene TRBJ2-1, with 8 bases that match TRBD2. Per germline, CDR1 SQVTM and CDR2 ANQGSEA. The J segment lost 3 bases and the V segment lost 1 base, leaving 11 bases of the junction unmatched. The CDR3 runs to 17 residues. This chain's CDR3 is CSVEGQAGVSIYNEQFF. The CDR3 DNA follows: TGCAGCGTTGAAGGACAAGCGGGAGTATCTATCTACAATGAGCAGTTCTTC.

V is TRBV13 and J is TRBJ2-7, with D perhaps assigned TRBD1 or TRBD2 (7 bases each). CDR1 PRHDT and CDR2 FYEKMQ come from the germline V gene (reference sequence). This CDR3 is 15 amino acids long. The V and J ends lost 4 bases and 0 bases respectively, with 13 bases between them. CDR3 residues: CASSSAGQTSYEQYF. The DNA for the CDR3 is TGTGCCAGCAGCTCAGCGGGACAGACCTCCTACGAGCAGTACTTC.

The chain recombines TRBV29-1 with TRBJ2-2, with a possible D match to TRBD2 (6 bases). The CDR3 is 12 residues long. Germline CDR1 is SQVTM and CDR2 is ANQGSEA. The ends were cut back, 3 bases at V and 6 bases at J, with 8 bases in the middle. This CDR3 reads CSVDPGAGELFF. The CDR3 nucleotides are TGCAGCGTTGACCCGGGGGCCGGGGAGCTGTTTTTT.

The chain employs TRBV28 and TRBJ1-5; 7 nucleotides agree with TRBD1. Germline V gives CDR1 MDHEN, CDR2 SYDVKM. The CDR3 has 16 residues. J lost 2 bases, V lost 6 bases, and 10 bases had no gene match. CDR3 sequence reads: CASRTTGRGGNQPQHF. In DNA form, the CDR3 reads TGTGCCAGCAGAACGACAGGGAGGGGCGGCAATCAGCCCCAGCATTTT.

The chain couples TRBV9 to TRBJ2-1; 7 nucleotides agree with TRBD1. Germline V gene data show CDR1 as SGDLS and CDR2 as YYNGEE. After removal of 4 bases from V and 9 bases from J, the junction contained 13 bases not matched to a gene. The CDR3 has 15 residues. The CDR3 nucleotides are TGTGCCAGCAGCACACCGGGACAGCCTGGAGCTGAGCAGTTCTTC. Its protein product is CASSTPGQPGAEQFF. The full variable domain, rest sourced from reference TRBV9 and TRBJ2-1, is DSGVTQTPKHLITATGQRVTLRCSPRSGDLSVYWYQQSLDQGLQFLIQYYNGEERAKGNILERFSAQQFPDLHSELNLSSLELGDSALYFCASSTPGQPGAEQFFGPGTRLTVL.

The chain uses TRBV7-9 and TRBJ1-1; D perhaps matches TRBD1 (5 bases). Germline V gene lookup returns CDR1 SEHNR and CDR2 FQNEAQ (reference sequence). CDR3 length: 14 amino acids. V was cut by 3 bases and J by 1 base, with 9 bases left in between. The CDR3 is CASSFGQGNTEAFF. Here the CDR3 DNA reads TGTGCCAGCAGCTTTGGGCAGGGGAACACTGAAGCTTTCTTT.

The rearrangement uses TRBV30 and TRBJ1-1, with D unclear. V lost 0 bases, J lost 0 bases, and 5 bases lay in between. The V gene's germline CDR1 is GTSNPN and CDR2 SVGIG (reference sequence). The CDR3 runs 13 residues. The CDR3 sequence: CAWSVSMNTEAFF. Written as DNA, the CDR3 is TGTGCCTGGAGTGTCAGCATGAACACTGAAGCTTTCTTT.

The V call is TRBV19, the J call TRBJ1-1, with 8 bases identical to TRBD1. CDR1 is LNHDA and CDR2 is SQIVND in the germline V gene (reference sequence). The junction had 4 bases not matched to a gene; V was cut back by 3 bases and J by 1 base. This CDR3 is built from 15 residues. CDR3: CASSMTGAGNTEAFF. The CDR3 DNA follows: TGTGCCAGTAGTATGACAGGGGCCGGGAACACTGAAGCTTTCTTT.

The J gene is TRBJ1-4, the V gene TRBV20-1, with D perhaps TRBD1 (6 bases). In germline, CDR1 is DFQATT, CDR2 SNEGSKA (reference sequence). This CDR3 contains 12 residues. CDR3 sequence (DNA): TGCGGGAACAGGGCAACTAATGAAAAACTGTTTTTT. It yields the protein CGNRATNEKLFF.

The rearrangement joins TRBV4-3 to TRBJ2-7, with unresolved D. This CDR3 comprises 14 residues. Per germline, CDR1 LGHNA and CDR2 YSLEER. V was shortened by 0 bases and J by 7 bases, with 13 bases between the two germline ends. CDR3 amino acids: CASSQERLSREQYF. The CDR3 DNA reads TGCGCCAGCAGCCAAGAGCGTTTGAGTAGGGAGCAGTACTTC.

The V call is TRBV27, the J call TRBJ1-1, with D perhaps TRBD1 (6 bases). Per the germline V gene, CDR1 is MNHEY and CDR2 is SMNVEV (reference sequence). Trimming left V 6 bases short and J 1 base short, with 9 bases between. This CDR3 region has 13 residues. This CDR3 reads CASRVQGNTEAFF. The CDR3 coding sequence is TGTGCCAGCAGGGTACAGGGGAACACTGAAGCTTTCTTT.

This clonotype showed up just once. V is TRBV27 and J is TRBJ2-1; 11 nucleotides align to TRBD1. After removal of 4 bases from V and 4 bases from J, the junction contained 3 bases not matched to a gene. CDR3 size: 15 residues. CDR1 is MNHEY, CDR2 SMNVEV, per germline (reference sequence). CDR3 sequence reads: CASSSGQGGYNEQFF. CDR3 nucleotides: TGTGCCAGCAGTTCGGGACAGGGGGGGTACAATGAGCAGTTCTTC.

This clonotype was detected only once. The rearrangement links TRBV28 to TRBJ2-7, with D perhaps TRBD2 (7 bases). The CDR3 sequence is 17 residues long. Germline CDR1 is MDHEN and CDR2 is SYDVKM. V was trimmed by 4 bases and J by 2 bases, leaving 21 bases between them. The CDR3, as DNA: TGTGCCAGCAGTTCCCTTGTTTCGGGGAGGGGGACCTACGAGCAGTACTTC. This translates into CASSSLVSGRGTYEQYF.

The rearrangement links TRBV3-1 to TRBJ1-1, with D possibly being TRBD1 (5 bases). With 0 bases removed from V and 5 bases from J, the gap between germline ends came to 13 bases. The CDR3 totals 15 residues. The germline gives CDR1 LGHDT, CDR2 YNNKEL (reference sequence). CDR3 in DNA: TGTGCCAGCAGCCAAGATTTTTCAGGGAGGACTGAAGCTTTCTTT. Protein product: CASSQDFSGRTEAFF.

V and J are TRBV20-1 and TRBJ2-5; TRBD2 agrees at 9 bases. The CDR3 covers 13 residues. Per the germline V gene, CDR1 is DFQATT and CDR2 is SNEGSKA (reference sequence). J gave up 9 bases and V 1 base, and 6 bases lay outside the gene matches. In DNA, the CDR3 is TGCAGTGCTAGAGTTCCGGGACTAGCAGCCCAGTACTTC. As protein: CSARVPGLAAQYF.

The V call is TRBV24-1, the J call TRBJ2-1, with 7 bases matching TRBD1. With 5 bases clipped from V and 12 bases from J, the junction kept 12 bases outside the gene matches. CDR1 is KGHDR and CDR2 is SFDVKD in the germline V gene. This CDR3 spans 14 amino acids. This CDR3 reads CATSAVNRGVVQFF. The CDR3 coding sequence is TGTGCCACCAGTGCCGTAAACAGGGGCGTGGTGCAGTTCTTC.

The V gene is TRBV29-1, the J gene TRBJ2-6; 8 nucleotides match TRBD1. The V gene end was trimmed by 5 bases and the J gene end by 4 bases; junction bases not matched to a gene: 10. The CDR3 totals 16 residues. Germline V gene lookup returns CDR1 SQVTM and CDR2 ANQGSEA. DNA of the CDR3: TGCAGCGTTTTTTACCAGGGGGCGCTGGGGGCCAACGTCCTGACTTTC. Translated, it gives CSVFYQGALGANVLTF.

The chain combines TRBV20-1 with TRBJ2-7; D may correspond to TRBD1 or TRBD2 (6 bases each). The CDR3 length is 11 residues. The V and J ends lost 5 bases and 6 bases respectively, with 11 bases between them. Germline V lookup: CDR1 DFQATT, CDR2 SNEGSKA (reference sequence). The CDR3 nucleotides read TGCAGTGCTCCCTCGGGGGCCGAGCAGTACTTC. It codes for CSAPSGAEQYF.

The V and J genes are TRBV4-1 and TRBJ2-5; D uncertain. Germline V gene sequence: CDR1 MGHRA, CDR2 YSYEKL. This CDR3 is built from 17 residues. The V and J ends lost 4 bases and 5 bases respectively, with 23 bases between them. The CDR3 sequence is CASSPSPGENPRETQYF. The CDR3 bases are TGCGCCAGCAGCCCCTCACCTGGAGAGAACCCCAGGGAGACCCAGTACTTC.